Listed below are T cell receptor beta chains from one sample, sequenced in a study of cytomegalovirus exposure and HLA in healthy donors. Clones were read by immunoSEQ multiplex PCR, and TCRdb kept only the in-frame ones, dropping some. The profile shows more than 85,000 clones, around 85% of them singletons. What was sequenced was PBMCs. The receptors were sampled from a man aged 25 to 45 in good health and CMV-seropositive. Each CDR3 is given with its conserved first and last residue. The D gene is left open where the match is weak. The listing skips clone size in some rows; elsewhere it reads once, few, many or a size class.

abundance,d_gene,v_gene,j_gene,CDR3nt,CDR3aa
NA,NA,TRBV30,TRBJ1-6,TGTGCCTGGAGTGTACCTGGGGGGGATAATTCACCCCTCCACTTT,CAWSVPGGDNSPLHF
NA,NA,TRBV7-2,TRBJ2-1,TGTGCCAGCAGCTTAGGTATGGGGGGCAATGAGCAGTTCTTC,CASSLGMGGNEQFF
NA,NA,TRBV7-9,TRBJ2-7,TGTGCCAGCAGCTTATCACAGATTTCTTACGAGCAGTACTTC,CASSLSQISYEQYF
NA,NA,TRBV4-3,TRBJ1-4,TGCGCCAGCAGCCAAGAGAGGGCTAATGAAAAACTGTTTTTT,CASSQERANEKLFF
once,NA,TRBV28,TRBJ2-7,TGTGCCAGCAGTCCCTCCGGCTCCTACGAGCAGTACTTC,CASSPSGSYEQYF
NA,TRBD2,TRBV5-1,TRBJ2-5,TGCGCCAGCAGCCCTAGACTAGCGGGACAAGAGACCCAGTACTTC,CASSPRLAGQETQYF
NA,TRBD1,TRBV15,TRBJ2-7,TGTGCCACCAGCGGCCCGGGACAGGGGGAATTCGAGCAGTACTTC,CATSGPGQGEFEQYF
few,NA,TRBV13,TRBJ2-7,TGTGCCAGCAGCTTTCAATCTAGATACGAGCAGTACTTC,CASSFQSRYEQYF
NA,NA,TRBV29-1,TRBJ1-5,TGCAGCGTTGTTCCGTATCGGCAGGGGCCTGCTCAGCCCCAGCATTTT,CSVVPYRQGPAQPQHF
NA,TRBD1,TRBV19,TRBJ1-2,TGTGCCAGTAGTCGAACGACAGGGAACTATGGCTACACCTTC,CASSRTTGNYGYTF
NA,TRBD2,TRBV27,TRBJ2-1,TGTGCCAGCAGTTTCGGACTAGCGGGGGGGCCTGGGCAGTTCTTC,CASSFGLAGGPGQFF
NA,NA,TRBV6-5,TRBJ2-7,TGTGCCAGCAGTTTGGTAGCGGCCTACGAGCAGTACTTC,CASSLVAAYEQYF
NA,NA,TRBV5-4,TRBJ1-4,TGTGCCAGCAGCCCCTCCGGTGGTAATGAAAAACTGTTTTTT,CASSPSGGNEKLFF
NA,NA,TRBV6-5,TRBJ1-5,TGTGCCAGCAGCCCACGGACAGCCAGAAATCAGCCCCAGCATTTT,CASSPRTARNQPQHF
NA,TRBD1,TRBV19,TRBJ2-7,TGTGCCAGTAGTAACAGGGGGCCGTACGAGCAGTACTTC,CASSNRGPYEQYF
NA,NA,TRBV6-5,TRBJ1-2,TGTGCCAGCAGTTACTCTCTGTGGACAGCTCCCTATGGCTACACCTTC,CASSYSLWTAPYGYTF
NA,TRBD2,TRBV5-1,TRBJ2-1,TGCGCCAGCAGCTTGGATGGTAGCGGGGGGGCTTATGAGCAGTTCTTC,CASSLDGSGGAYEQFF
NA,TRBD1,TRBV9,TRBJ1-4,TGTGCCAGCAGCCGGACAGGGAACGATGAAAAACTGTTTTTT,CASSRTGNDEKLFF
NA,NA,TRBV5-1,TRBJ1-3,TGCGCCAGCAGCTTGCTGGGGCAAGGAAACACCATATATTTT,CASSLLGQGNTIYF
NA,NA,TRBV30,TRBJ1-1,TGTGCCTGGAGTGTACTCTCAGGGATGGGAGCTTTCTTT,CAWSVLSGMGAFF
NA,NA,TRBV6-5,TRBJ1-1,TGTGCCAGCAGTTACTCGAGGGAGGCAGAAGCTTTCTTT,CASSYSREAEAFF
NA,TRBD2,TRBV4-1,TRBJ2-1,TGCGCCAGCAGCCGGGACGCGAGGGGAACGGGGGGGCCCTCCCTTGAGCAGTTCTTC,CASSRDARGTGGPSLEQFF
few,NA,TRBV6-1,TRBJ1-5,TGTGCCAGCAGTGAAGTGGGGGCGGGCAGTCGCAATCAGCCCCAGCATTTT,CASSEVGAGSRNQPQHF
NA,NA,TRBV5-1,TRBJ2-3,TGCGCCAGCAGCAGCGACAGGATAGTTACAGATACGCAGTATTTT,CASSSDRIVTDTQYF
once,TRBD1,TRBV6-1,TRBJ2-1,TGTGCCAGCAGTGAAGAAGTAGGGGGCAGTAATGAGCAGTTCTTC,CASSEEVGGSNEQFF
NA,TRBD1,TRBV2,TRBJ1-6,TGTGCCAGCAGTTGGACAGGGGAGGGTTCACCCCTCCACTTT,CASSWTGEGSPLHF
few,NA,TRBV20-1,TRBJ1-1,TGCAGTGCTAGAGACGAGGGTGAGGCTTTCTTT,CSARDEGEAFF
NA,TRBD1,TRBV19,TRBJ2-5,TGTGCCAGTAGTCCCCGCCGGGACAGGGGGCCCCAAGAGACCCAGTACTTC,CASSPRRDRGPQETQYF
NA,TRBD1,TRBV7-8,TRBJ1-2,TGTGCCAGCAGCTCTGGGACAGTAGACTATGGCTACACCTTT,CASSSGTVDYGYTF
NA,TRBD1,TRBV5-1,TRBJ1-1,TGCGCCAGCAGCCTGGACAGGGTCGGTGGTGAAGCTTTCTTT,CASSLDRVGGEAFF
NA,TRBD2,TRBV28,TRBJ2-1,TGTGCCAGCAGTCCTAGCGGGGGGGGCTACAATGAGCAGTTCTTC,CASSPSGGGYNEQFF
NA,NA,TRBV7-9,TRBJ1-2,TGTTCCAGCAGCTCGGAGGGCTATGGCTACACCTTC,CSSSSEGYGYTF
NA,NA,TRBV7-2,TRBJ1-6,TGTGCCAGCAGCTTAGGGGGGGGTAGGAATTCACCCCTCCACTTT,CASSLGGGRNSPLHF
NA,NA,TRBV6-5,TRBJ1-2,TGTGCCAGCAGGAATCCACAGGGTCCTGGCTACACCTTC,CASRNPQGPGYTF
NA,TRBD1,TRBV28,TRBJ1-2,TGTGCCAGCAGTGTCGGCGGACAGGAACGTGGCTACACCTTC,CASSVGGQERGYTF
NA,NA,TRBV2,TRBJ2-2,TGTGCCAGCACGCTAGGAGAGGGTGGATCCGGGGAGCTGTTTTTT,CASTLGEGGSGELFF
few,TRBD1,TRBV27,TRBJ2-7,TGTGCCAGCAGTTATACGACAGGGACCTACGAGCAGTACTTC,CASSYTTGTYEQYF
NA,NA,TRBV4-1,TRBJ1-3,TGCGCCAGCAGCCCCACCGGGCGGGGGCTCTCTGGAAACACCATATATTTT,CASSPTGRGLSGNTIYF
NA,TRBD1,TRBV2,TRBJ1-5,TGTGCCAGCAGTCCGACAGGGAGCAATCAGCCCCAGCATTTT,CASSPTGSNQPQHF
NA,NA,TRBV7-3,TRBJ2-2,TGTGCCAGCAGCTACGGGGGGAACACCGGGGAGCTGTTTTTT,CASSYGGNTGELFF
NA,TRBD1,TRBV6-5,TRBJ1-2,TGTGCCAGCAGTTACCTGAGACAGGGATATGGCTACACCTTC,CASSYLRQGYGYTF
NA,TRBD2,TRBV5-4,TRBJ2-2,TGTGCCAGCAGCTTGCGATCTAGCGGGGGCCCCACCGGGGAGCTGTTTTTT,CASSLRSSGGPTGELFF
NA,NA,TRBV29-1,TRBJ1-2,TGCAGCGTTGAGGGGGAGGCCCATGGCTACACCTTC,CSVEGEAHGYTF
NA,NA,TRBV5-5,TRBJ1-1,TGTGCCAGCAGCTTGGACAGAGTGGGGCCTGAAGCTTTCTTT,CASSLDRVGPEAFF
NA,TRBD1,TRBV7-2,TRBJ1-1,TGTGCCAGCAGCCCTAGGGGGCAGGGGGCCGAAGCTTTCTTT,CASSPRGQGAEAFF